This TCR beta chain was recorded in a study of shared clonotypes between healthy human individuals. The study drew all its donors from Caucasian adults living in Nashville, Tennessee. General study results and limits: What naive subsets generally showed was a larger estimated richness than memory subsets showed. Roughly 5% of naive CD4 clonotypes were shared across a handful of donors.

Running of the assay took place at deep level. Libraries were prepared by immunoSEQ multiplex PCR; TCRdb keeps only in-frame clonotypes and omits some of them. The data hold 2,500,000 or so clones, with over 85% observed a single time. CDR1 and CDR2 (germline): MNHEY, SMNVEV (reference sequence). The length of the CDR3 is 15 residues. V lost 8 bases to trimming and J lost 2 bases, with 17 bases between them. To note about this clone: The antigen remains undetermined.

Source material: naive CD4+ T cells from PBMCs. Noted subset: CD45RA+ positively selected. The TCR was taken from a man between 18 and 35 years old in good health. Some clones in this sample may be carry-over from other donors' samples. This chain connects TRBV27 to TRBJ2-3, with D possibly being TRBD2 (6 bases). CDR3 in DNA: TGTGCCAGCCCTTCGGGAGTTCCTAACACAGATACGCAGTATTTT. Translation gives CASPSGVPNTDTQYF.